The next 6 T cell receptor beta chains were all read from a single sample in a study of blood T cell repertoires in COVID-19. The assay was immunoSEQ multiplex PCR, and TCRdb's table has in-frame clones only and misses some. The profile shows about 200,000 clones, approximately 80% of them singletons. The sequencing sample was made of peripheral blood. The receptors originated from a man aged 50 or older with active or convalescent COVID-19.

V usage is TRBV5-6 and J usage is TRBJ1-5; D unclear. Germline values: CDR1 SGHDT, CDR2 YYEEEE. V dropped 1 base and J dropped 3 bases, with 11 bases sitting between them. The length of the CDR3 is 15 residues. The CDR3 DNA reads TGTGCCAGCAGCTTGATTTCAGACTACAATCAGCCCCAGCATTTT. Translating it yields CASSLISDYNQPQHF.

The CDR3 loop reads CASSYGLSTDTQYF. CDR3 nucleotide sequence: TGTGCCAGCAGTTACGGACTGAGCACAGATACGCAGTATTTT. The chain has TRBV6-2 or TRBV6-3 and TRBJ2-3, with D maybe TRBD2 (5 bases). Germline values: CDR1 MNHEY, CDR2 SVGEGT. This CDR3 comprises 14 residues. V lost 2 bases to trimming and J lost 0 bases, with 6 bases between them.

The J gene is TRBJ2-1, the V gene TRBV3-1 (or the pseudogene TRBV3-2), with TRBD2 identical over 10 bases. V lost 1 base to trimming and J lost 5 bases; unmatched junction nucleotides: 2. The length of the CDR3 is 15 residues. Germline values: CDR1 LGHDT, CDR2 YNNKEL (reference sequence). The CDR3 region is CASSQGTSGNNEQFF. The CDR3 nucleotides read TGTGCCAGCAGCCAAGGGACTAGCGGAAACAATGAGCAGTTCTTC.

V is TRBV7-8 and J is TRBJ1-1; D is undetermined. The V gene's germline CDR1 is SGHVS and CDR2 FQNEAQ. The length of the CDR3 is 13 residues. V was shortened by 5 bases and J by 1 base, with 8 bases between the two germline ends. The DNA of the CDR3 is TGTGCCAGCAGCCGGACGGGGAACACTGAAGCTTTCTTT. Translating it yields CASSRTGNTEAFF.

The rearrangement uses TRBV5-1 and TRBJ2-2, with D unclear. V shed 0 bases and J shed 0 bases, with 6 bases lying between them. Looked up from germline, CDR1 is SGHRS and CDR2 is YFSETQ. This CDR3 contains 15 residues. Here the CDR3 reads CASSLGHPNTGELFF. CDR3 bases: TGCGCCAGCAGCTTGGGACACCCGAACACCGGGGAGCTGTTTTTT. The full variable domain, with the rest looked up from reference TRBV5-1 and TRBJ2-2, is KAGVTQTPRYLIKTRGQQVTLSCSPISGHRSVSWYQQTPGQGLQFLFEYFSETQRNKGNFPGRFSGRQFSNSRSEMNVSTLELGDSALYLCASSLGHPNTGELFFGEGSRLTVL.

The rearrangement links TRBV5-1 to TRBJ2-1, with 8 bases identical to TRBD1. The CDR3 consists of 15 residues. J lost 8 bases, V lost 4 bases, and 11 bases had no gene match. Per the germline V gene, CDR1 is SGHRS and CDR2 is YFSETQ. The CDR3 DNA sequence: TGCGCCAGCAGCCTACGGACAGGGATTATTGATGAGCAGTTCTTC. It is translated as CASSLRTGIIDEQFF.